The present TCR beta chain was sequenced within a study of cytomegalovirus exposure and HLA in healthy donors. Study-level findings and limits: A later analysis appeared to link common viral pathogens to several of the most significant clusters. Available immune exposure information was restricted to CMV serostatus only.

The trim removed 4 bases at V and 7 bases at J, leaving 16 bases unmatched. CDR1 SEHNR and CDR2 FQNEAQ come from the germline V gene (reference sequence). The CDR3 consists of 17 residues. Samples came from healthy bone marrow donors. To note about this clone: What it recognizes is unknown.

In the PCR, 60 Vbeta and 13 Jbeta primers were used. Sequenced by immunoSEQ multiplex PCR; TCRdb stores in-frame clones only, minus some. The sample lists approximately 160,000 clones; about 81% were seen once. Sequenced material: PBMCs. The V call is TRBV7-9, the J call TRBJ1-3; 7 bases fit TRBD1. This clonotype was obtained from a woman aged 45-65 years in good health and CMV-seropositive. This CDR3 reads CASSYKGALGAWNTIYF. In nucleotides, the CDR3 is TGTGCCAGCAGCTACAAGGGGGCGTTGGGTGCTTGGAACACCATATATTTT.